The TCR beta chain described here comes from a study of neurological immune-mediated disorders. The germline V gene has CDR1 MNHNY and CDR2 SVGAGI (reference sequence). The CDR3 runs 16 residues. Trimming pared 4 bases from V and 1 base from J, leaving 16 bases between. This clonotype was recorded many times. MiXCR, applied by TCRdb to the 5' RACE reads, yields one record per CDR3 protein. This table holds about 58,000 distinct CDR3 sequences, around 3.6% found once. This TCR was sampled from a man aged 25 to 45 with multiple sclerosis. The sequencing input was PBMCs. The chain employs TRBV6-6 and TRBJ2-5; tentatively, D is TRBD1 or TRBD2 (6 bases each). The CDR3 nucleotides are TGTGCCAGCAGTTCCCGGGGGCAGGATCGCCAAGAGACCCAGTACTTC. Protein sequence: CASSSRGQDRQETQYF.